Presented here are 31 T cell receptor beta chains from one specimen sequenced in a study of cytomegalovirus exposure and HLA in healthy donors. A multiplex PCR was run with 60 Vbeta primers and 13 Jbeta primers. The repertoire was sequenced with immunoSEQ multiplex PCR; TCRdb's copy has only in-frame clones and lacks some. The sample holds some 120,000 clones, 65% to 75% seen once. The sequenced material came from PBMCs. These receptors all stem from a man in his forties or fifties in good health and CMV-seropositive.

Details on this clone: The sample holds other DNA sequences that translate to the same CDR3. This chain uses TRBV6-6 with TRBJ1-5; possibly TRBD1 for D (5 bases). Per germline, CDR1 MNHNY and CDR2 SVGAGI (reference sequence). CDR3 length: 15 residues. The V and J ends lost 5 bases and 6 bases respectively, with 17 bases between them. This chain's CDR3 is CASSLTQGGSQPQHF. The DNA for the CDR3 is TGTGCCAGCAGTCTAACTCAGGGAGGGAGTCAGCCCCAGCATTTT.

The V call is TRBV27, the J call TRBJ2-2, with 11 bases identical to TRBD1. The length of the CDR3 is 15 residues. The germline CDR1 and CDR2 sequences are MNHEY and SMNVEV (reference sequence). V trimming: 6 bases; J trimming: 3 bases; junction bases outside the gene matches: 3. CDR3 region: CASSVGQGDTGELFF. For the CDR3, the DNA is TGTGCCAGCAGCGTGGGACAGGGGGACACCGGGGAGCTGTTTTTT.

This clone came up a few times. V is TRBV28 and J is TRBJ1-1, with 8 bases that match TRBD1. This CDR3 has 15 amino acids. The V gene's germline CDR1 is MDHEN and CDR2 SYDVKM. V dropped 4 bases and J dropped 2; count of bases not matched to a gene: 6. The CDR3 loop reads CASSSDRGPNTEAFF. CDR3 nucleotides: TGTGCCAGCAGTTCCGACAGGGGCCCAAACACTGAAGCTTTCTTT. The full variable domain, with the rest looked up from reference TRBV28 and TRBJ1-1, is DVKVTQSSRYLVKRTGEKVFLECVQDMDHENMFWYRQDPGLGLRLIYFSYDVKMKEKGDIPEGYSVSREKKERFSLILESASTNQTSMYLCASSSDRGPNTEAFFGQGTRLTVV.

V gene TRBV5-1 combines with J gene TRBJ2-2, with TRBD1 identical over 8 bases. Germline V lookup: CDR1 SGHRS, CDR2 YFSETQ. There are 16 residues in the CDR3. J lost 4 bases, V lost 1 base, and 6 bases had no gene match. The CDR3, as DNA: TGCGCCAGCAGCTTGCAGACAGGGGTGATCACCGGGGAGCTGTTTTTT. Encoded protein: CASSLQTGVITGELFF.

The chain combines TRBV9 with TRBJ2-3, with 8 bases aligning to TRBD2. V lost 2 bases, J lost 2 bases, and 4 bases stayed unmatched. CDR1 and CDR2 from the germline V gene are SGDLS and YYNGEE. The CDR3 sequence is 15 residues long. The CDR3 reads CASSVAGGSTDTQYF. The CDR3 coding sequence is TGTGCCAGCAGCGTGGCGGGAGGTTCCACAGATACGCAGTATTTT.

This clone showed up just a few times. The chain employs TRBV28 and TRBJ1-2; D is possibly TRBD1 (6 bases). The germline V gene has CDR1 MDHEN and CDR2 SYDVKM. This CDR3 comprises 15 residues. Trimming cost V 3 bases and J 4 bases, with 15 bases left between them. Here the CDR3 DNA reads TGTGCCAGCAGTTTTCAGCCAGGGGTGGGCTATGGCTACACCTTC. It encodes CASSFQPGVGYGYTF.

The chain employs TRBV6-5 and TRBJ1-1; TRBD1 agrees at 7 bases. CDR1 MNHEY and CDR2 SVGAGI come from the germline V gene. The CDR3 spans 15 residues. With 1 base clipped from V and 3 bases from J, the junction kept 5 bases outside the gene matches. The CDR3 nucleotides are TGTGCCAGCAGTTACTTCGACAGGGCGCACACTGAAGCTTTCTTT. As protein: CASSYFDRAHTEAFF.

The V gene is TRBV23-1, the J gene TRBJ2-2, with 9 nucleotides matching TRBD1. TRBV23-1 has ORF status, its function being uncertain. The V and J ends lost 2 bases and 4 bases, in that order; junction bases with no gene match: 11. This CDR3 has 18 amino acids. This CDR3 reads CASSQPSGQGESTGELFF. CDR3 sequence (DNA): TGCGCCAGCAGTCAACCGTCGGGACAGGGAGAGAGCACCGGGGAGCTGTTTTTT.

This chain connects TRBV2 to TRBJ1-1, with D maybe TRBD1 (6 bases). The CDR3 contains 12 residues. Germline CDR1 reads SNHLY; CDR2 reads FYNNEI. The CDR3: CATTGSWTEAFF. DNA of the CDR3: TGTGCTACTACAGGGTCTTGGACTGAAGCTTTCTTT.

The rearrangement joins TRBV2 to TRBJ1-1, with 7 bases matching TRBD1. The CDR3 sequence is 19 residues long. The germline V gene has CDR1 SNHLY and CDR2 FYNNEI. The junction had 23 bases not matched to a gene; V was cut back by 7 bases and J by 3 bases. The CDR3: CASTRAWDSRRKVYTEAFF. In DNA, the CDR3 is TGTGCCAGCACCCGGGCCTGGGACAGTCGACGTAAAGTGTACACTGAAGCTTTCTTT.

The CDR3 DNA is TGTGCCAGCAGTTCTGACAGCTTCTATGGCTACACCTTC. This encodes CASSSDSFYGYTF. V usage is TRBV27 and J usage is TRBJ1-2, with D perhaps matching TRBD1 (5 bases). The germline gives CDR1 MNHEY, CDR2 SMNVEV (reference sequence). V was shortened by 4 bases and J by 4 bases, with 10 bases between the two germline ends. The CDR3 runs 13 residues.

The rearrangement joins TRBV5-4 to TRBJ2-7; tentatively, D is TRBD2 (5 bases). Trimming pared 0 bases from V and 6 bases from J, leaving 16 bases between. CDR3 length: 15 residues. The germline CDR1 and CDR2 sequences are SGHNT and YYREEE (reference sequence). The CDR3, as DNA: TGTGCCAGCAGCTTGGAGTCAGGAGGCCGCCCCGAGCAGTACTTC. Translated, it gives CASSLESGGRPEQYF.

The genes are TRBV10-2 and TRBJ2-3; D is unclear. Trimming removed 5 bases at V and 6 bases at J, with 12 bases between. The CDR3 is 13 residues long. The germline V gene encodes CDR1 WSHSY and CDR2 SAAADI. CDR3 protein: CASSPVHPDTQYF. CDR3 coding DNA: TGCGCCAGCAGTCCGGTCCACCCCGATACGCAGTATTTT.

J is TRBJ2-7 and V is TRBV29-1; 9 bases map to TRBD2. The CDR3 sequence is 16 residues long. Losses at the gene ends were 4 bases for V and 3 bases for J; bases not matched to a gene: 13. Germline CDR1 SQVTM, CDR2 ANQGSEA. CDR3 bases: TGCAGCGTTGTGCCAGGGGCTAGCGGGATGCACTACGAGCAGTACTTC. Its protein product is CSVVPGASGMHYEQYF.

The V and J genes are TRBV2 and TRBJ2-3; 10 bases align to TRBD2. CDR1 and CDR2 from the germline V gene are SNHLY and FYNNEI. V gave up 9 bases and J gave up 0 bases; unmatched junction bases: 6. This CDR3 is 15 amino acids long. The CDR3 sequence is CASLLAGFSTDTQYF. The CDR3 DNA reads as TGTGCCAGTCTACTAGCGGGATTTAGCACAGATACGCAGTATTTT.

In its sample, this clone was seen a few times. The J gene is TRBJ2-3, the V gene TRBV2, with TRBD1 identical over 11 bases. CDR1 and CDR2 (germline): SNHLY, FYNNEI. This CDR3 region has 15 residues. J lost 4 bases, V lost 8 bases, and 8 bases had no gene match. The CDR3, as DNA: TGTGCCAGCTGCCCGGGACAGGGGGGTGCAGATACGCAGTATTTT. This gives the protein CASCPGQGGADTQYF.

The CDR3 here is CASSTRMTGTGANVLTF. CDR3 in DNA: TGTGCCAGCAGCACACGCATGACAGGGACCGGGGCCAACGTCCTGACTTTC. The J gene is TRBJ2-6, the V gene TRBV27; 7 bases line up with TRBD1. The germline V gene has CDR1 MNHEY and CDR2 SMNVEV (reference sequence). The CDR3 has 17 amino acids. Trimming removed 6 bases from V and 4 bases from J; junction bases left unmatched: 12.

This rearrangement joins TRBV30 to TRBJ2-4; a weak D match, TRBD2 (5 bases). CDR3 length: 13 amino acids. Trimming stripped 3 bases from V and 8 bases from J, with 14 bases between. Germline V CDR1 and CDR2: GTSNPN, SVGIG (reference sequence). The CDR3 is CAWSAASYDIQYF. The CDR3 bases are TGTGCCTGGAGCGCGGCTAGCTATGACATTCAGTACTTC.

J is TRBJ1-5 and V is TRBV2; 11 positions match TRBD1. V was clipped by 4 bases and J by 7 bases; unmatched bases: 3. Per the germline V gene, CDR1 is SNHLY and CDR2 is FYNNEI. This CDR3 region has 14 residues. CDR3 amino acids: CASSAGQGDQPQHF. DNA of the CDR3: TGTGCCAGCAGTGCGGGACAGGGGGACCAGCCCCAGCATTTT.

The J gene is TRBJ2-5, the V gene TRBV5-1; D might be TRBD2 (6 bases). The V gene lost 0 bases and the J gene lost 11 bases, with 8 bases spanning the gap. The germline V gene has CDR1 SGHRS and CDR2 YFSETQ. The CDR3 is made up of 11 amino acids. CDR3 DNA: TGCGCCAGCAGCTTGGCTCGGGAGCAGTACTTC. Translating gives CASSLAREQYF.

J is TRBJ1-2 and V is TRBV28, with 9 bases fitting TRBD1. The V and J ends lost 4 bases and 8 bases, in that order; junction bases with no gene match: 11. Germline CDR1 reads MDHEN; CDR2 reads SYDVKM. The length of the CDR3 is 15 residues. CDR3 DNA: TGTGCCAGCAGTTGGAACCACAGGGGGCAGGGGGGCTACACCTTC. Encoded protein: CASSWNHRGQGGYTF.

This rearrangement joins TRBV6-5 to TRBJ2-1, with TRBD2 as a possible D gene (7 bases). This CDR3 contains 15 residues. CDR1 is MNHEY and CDR2 is SVGAGI in the germline V gene. V lost 6 bases and J 4 bases, leaving 16 bases between the germline ends. CDR3 sequence reads: CASSLRRGPYNEQFF. CDR3 nucleotide sequence: TGTGCCAGCAGCCTCCGGCGGGGGCCGTACAATGAGCAGTTCTTC.

The chain is built from TRBV5-4 and TRBJ2-5; the D is unclear. In germline, CDR1 is SGHNT, CDR2 YYREEE (reference sequence). The CDR3 sequence is 14 residues long. Trimming shortened V by 4 bases and J by 5 bases, and 15 bases separated the two germline ends. The CDR3 nucleotides read TGTGCCAGCAGCCCGGTCTCGGCAGGCGAGACCCAGTACTTC. Protein product: CASSPVSAGETQYF.

This chain connects TRBV5-4 to TRBJ2-7, with 10 bases matching TRBD2. Per germline, CDR1 SGHNT and CDR2 YYREEE (reference sequence). The V segment lost 4 bases and the J segment 2 bases; nucleotides outside the gene matches: 6. The CDR3 spans 15 residues. This CDR3 is CASSPTSGMTYEQYF. The CDR3 region has the DNA TGTGCCAGCAGCCCCACTAGCGGGATGACCTACGAGCAGTACTTC.

The DNA of the CDR3 is TGTGCCAGCACCCCGTCCTACGTGGACAATGAGCAGTTCTTC. Its protein product is CASTPSYVDNEQFF. The gene calls are TRBV2 and TRBJ2-1, with D hard to call. CDR3 size: 14 residues. Germline V gene lookup returns CDR1 SNHLY and CDR2 FYNNEI. Between the trimmed V and J ends, which lost 7 bases and 5 bases, there was a span of 15 bases.

This chain links TRBV28 with TRBJ2-5, with 7 bases fitting TRBD1. The DNA end is more similar to TRBJ2-7, so the J call may be wrong. Per the germline V gene, CDR1 is MDHEN and CDR2 is SYDVKM. The CDR3 runs 16 residues. CDR3 amino acids: CASSSLGQLSDYEQYF. CDR3 DNA: TGTGCCAGCAGCTCATTGGGACAGCTCTCCGACTACGAGCAGTACTTC.

This clone was detected only once. As DNA, the CDR3 is TGTGCCAGCAGCTCTTCTCCGGACAGGGGAAATCAGCCCCAGCATTTT. Protein sequence: CASSSSPDRGNQPQHF. The V call is TRBV13, the J call TRBJ1-5, with 9 bases fitting TRBD1. Losses at the gene ends were 4 bases for V and 4 bases for J; bases not matched to a gene: 8. Germline V lookup: CDR1 PRHDT, CDR2 FYEKMQ (reference sequence). The CDR3 loop spans 16 amino acids.

This rearrangement joins TRBV28 to TRBJ1-5; tentative D call: TRBD1 (5 bases). The CDR3 loop spans 15 amino acids. Deletions cut 5 bases from V and 6 bases from J, with 17 bases between. Germline assignment: CDR1 MDHEN and CDR2 SYDVKM. CDR3 DNA sequence: TGTGCCAGCAGTCCTTCGGGGGTGGACGGTCAGCCCCAGCATTTT. It is translated as CASSPSGVDGQPQHF.

The J gene is TRBJ2-3, the V gene TRBV6-1; 9 nucleotides match TRBD1. This CDR3 region has 15 residues. From germline, CDR1 is MNHNS and CDR2 SASEGT. V shed 7 bases, J shed 3 bases, and the junction held 8 bases outside the gene matches. CDR3 in DNA: TGTGCCAGCACCGACAGGGACAGGGTTACAGATACGCAGTATTTT. This translates into CASTDRDRVTDTQYF.

The table lists this clone with a few counts. The chain couples TRBV18 to TRBJ1-3; 8 positions agree with TRBD1. From germline, CDR1 is KGHSH and CDR2 LQKENI. The CDR3 covers 17 residues. Germline trimming cut 0 bases from V and 0 bases from J; bases unmatched to any gene: 4. The CDR3 is CASSPPFTGGSGNTIYF. In DNA, the CDR3 is TGTGCCAGCTCACCACCGTTTACAGGGGGCTCTGGAAACACCATATATTTT. Full variable domain (missing parts from reference TRBV18 and TRBJ1-3): NAGVMQNPRHLVRRRGQEARLRCSPMKGHSHVYWYRQLPEEGLKFMVYLQKENIIDESGMPKERFSAEFPKEGPSILRIQQVVRGDSAAYFCASSPPFTGGSGNTIYFGEGSWLTVV.

In this sample, this clone turned up a few times. This sequence joins TRBV6-1 and TRBJ1-5; 8 bases map to TRBD1. V shed 2 bases, J shed 7 bases, and the junction held 10 bases outside the gene matches. This CDR3 spans 16 amino acids. Germline V gene sequence: CDR1 MNHNS, CDR2 SASEGT. The CDR3: CASSELSRQGRQPQHF. The DNA for the CDR3 is TGTGCCAGCAGTGAATTAAGTAGACAGGGGCGACAGCCCCAGCATTTT.